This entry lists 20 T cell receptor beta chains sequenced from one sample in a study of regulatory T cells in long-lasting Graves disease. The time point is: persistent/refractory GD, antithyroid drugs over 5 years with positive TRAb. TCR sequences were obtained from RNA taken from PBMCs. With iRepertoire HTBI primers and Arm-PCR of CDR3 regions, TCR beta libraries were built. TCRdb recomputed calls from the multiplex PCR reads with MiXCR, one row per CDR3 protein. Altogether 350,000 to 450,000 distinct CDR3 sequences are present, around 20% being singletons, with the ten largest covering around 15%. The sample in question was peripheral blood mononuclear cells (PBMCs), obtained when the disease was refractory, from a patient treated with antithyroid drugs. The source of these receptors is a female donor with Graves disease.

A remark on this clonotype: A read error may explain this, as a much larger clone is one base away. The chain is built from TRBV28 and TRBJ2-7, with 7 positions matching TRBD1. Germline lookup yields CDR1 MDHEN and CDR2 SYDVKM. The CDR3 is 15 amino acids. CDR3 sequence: CVSSLPRTGTYEQYF. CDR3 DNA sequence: TGTGTCAGCAGTTTGCCCAGGACAGGAACCTACGAGCAGTACTTC.

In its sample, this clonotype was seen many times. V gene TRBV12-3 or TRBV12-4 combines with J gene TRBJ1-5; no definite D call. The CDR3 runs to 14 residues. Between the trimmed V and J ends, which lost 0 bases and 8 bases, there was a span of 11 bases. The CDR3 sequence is CASSLAGRREPQHF. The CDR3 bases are TGTGCCAGCAGTTTAGCAGGGCGCCGGGAGCCCCAGCATTTT.

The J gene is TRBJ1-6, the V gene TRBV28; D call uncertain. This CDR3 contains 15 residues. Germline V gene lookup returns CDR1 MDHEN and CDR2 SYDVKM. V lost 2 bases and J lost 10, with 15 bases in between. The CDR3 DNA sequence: TGTGCCAGCAGTTTAGGGCCGGGCCCTGGCTCACCCCTCCACTTT. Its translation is CASSLGPGPGSPLHF. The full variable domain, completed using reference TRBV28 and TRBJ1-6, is DVKVTQSSRYLVKRTGEKVFLECVQDMDHENMFWYRQDPGLGLRLIYFSYDVKMKEKGDIPEGYSVSREKKERFSLILESASTNQTSMYLCASSLGPGPGSPLHFGNGTRLTVT.

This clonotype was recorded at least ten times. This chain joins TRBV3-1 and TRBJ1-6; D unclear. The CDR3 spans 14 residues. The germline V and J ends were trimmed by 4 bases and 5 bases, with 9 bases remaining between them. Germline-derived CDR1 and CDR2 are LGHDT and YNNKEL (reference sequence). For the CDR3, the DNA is TGTGCCAGCAGCCCCCCCATGGATAATTCACCCCTCCACTTT. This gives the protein CASSPPMDNSPLHF.

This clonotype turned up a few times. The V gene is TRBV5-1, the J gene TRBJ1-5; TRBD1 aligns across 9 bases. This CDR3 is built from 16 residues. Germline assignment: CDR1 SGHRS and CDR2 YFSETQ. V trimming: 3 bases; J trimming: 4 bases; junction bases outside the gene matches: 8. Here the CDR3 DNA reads TGCGCCAGCAGCTCGGGGGTTGGACAGGGGAATCAGCCCCAGCATTTT. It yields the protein CASSSGVGQGNQPQHF.

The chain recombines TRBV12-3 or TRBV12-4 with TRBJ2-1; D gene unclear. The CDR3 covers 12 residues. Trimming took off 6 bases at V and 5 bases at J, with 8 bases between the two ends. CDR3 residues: CASSPTNNEQFF. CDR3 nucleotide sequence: TGTGCCAGCAGCCCGACAAACAATGAGCAGTTCTTC.

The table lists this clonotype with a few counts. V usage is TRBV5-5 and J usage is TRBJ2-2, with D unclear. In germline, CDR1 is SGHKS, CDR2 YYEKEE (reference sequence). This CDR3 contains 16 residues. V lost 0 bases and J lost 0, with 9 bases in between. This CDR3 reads CASSLETNANTGELFF. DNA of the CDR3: TGTGCCAGCAGCTTGGAAACTAACGCGAACACCGGGGAGCTGTTTTTT.

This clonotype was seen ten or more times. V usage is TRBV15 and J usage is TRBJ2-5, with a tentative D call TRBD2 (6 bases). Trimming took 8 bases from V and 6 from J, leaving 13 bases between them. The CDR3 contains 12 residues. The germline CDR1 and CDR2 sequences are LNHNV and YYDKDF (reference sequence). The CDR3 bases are TGTGCCACCTCGGGAGTAGGGAAGACCCAGTACTTC. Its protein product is CATSGVGKTQYF. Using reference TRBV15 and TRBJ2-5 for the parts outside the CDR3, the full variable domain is DAMVIQNPRYQVTQFGKPVTLSCSQTLNHNVMYWYQQKSSQAPKLLFHYYDKDFNNEADTPDNFQSRRPNTSFCFLDIRSPGLGDTAMYLCATSGVGKTQYFGPGTRLLVL.

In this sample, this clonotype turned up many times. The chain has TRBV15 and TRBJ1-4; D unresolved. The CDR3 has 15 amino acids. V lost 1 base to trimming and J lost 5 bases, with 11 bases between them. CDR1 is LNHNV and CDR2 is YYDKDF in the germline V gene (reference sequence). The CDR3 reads CATSRVRASNEKLFF. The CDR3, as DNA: TGTGCCACCAGCAGAGTAAGGGCCTCGAATGAAAAACTGTTTTTT.

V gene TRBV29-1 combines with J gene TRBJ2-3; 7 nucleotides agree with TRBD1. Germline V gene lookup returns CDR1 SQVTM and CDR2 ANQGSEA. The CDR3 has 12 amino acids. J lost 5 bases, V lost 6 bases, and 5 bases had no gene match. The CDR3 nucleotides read TGCAGCGTGAACAGGGGTGAAGATACGCAGTATTTT. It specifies CSVNRGEDTQYF.

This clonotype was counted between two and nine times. CDR3: CSARDIAPGELFF. Here the CDR3 DNA reads TGCAGTGCTAGAGATATAGCGCCCGGGGAGCTGTTTTTT. The V call is TRBV20-1, the J call TRBJ2-2, with TRBD2 as a possible D gene (5 bases). The length of the CDR3 is 13 residues. Germline V gives CDR1 DFQATT, CDR2 SNEGSKA (reference sequence). V lost 0 bases, J lost 6 bases, and 8 bases lay in between.

CDR3 coding DNA: TGTGCCAGTAGTATAGGGGGAGTTCGGACTAACTATGGCTACACCTTC. Translation: CASSIGGVRTNYGYTF. The rearrangement links TRBV19 to TRBJ1-2; D uncertain. Germline assignment: CDR1 LNHDA and CDR2 SQIVND (reference sequence). The CDR3 is 16 amino acids. V was trimmed by 1 base and J by 0 bases, leaving 12 bases between them.

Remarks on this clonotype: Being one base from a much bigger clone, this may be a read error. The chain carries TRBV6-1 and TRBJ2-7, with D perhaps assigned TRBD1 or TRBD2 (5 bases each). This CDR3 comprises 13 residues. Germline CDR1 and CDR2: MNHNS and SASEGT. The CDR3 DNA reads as TGTGCCAGCAGTAGGGGAGAGGTCTACGGGCAGTACTTC. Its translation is CASSRGEVYGQYF.

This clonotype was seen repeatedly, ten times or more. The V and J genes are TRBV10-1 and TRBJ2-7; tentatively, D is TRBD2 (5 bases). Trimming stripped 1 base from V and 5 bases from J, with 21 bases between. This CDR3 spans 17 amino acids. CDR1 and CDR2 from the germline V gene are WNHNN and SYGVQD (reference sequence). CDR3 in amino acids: CASSELSQPQRPHEQYF. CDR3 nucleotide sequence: TGCGCCAGCAGTGAGTTGAGCCAACCTCAGCGGCCACACGAGCAGTACTTC.

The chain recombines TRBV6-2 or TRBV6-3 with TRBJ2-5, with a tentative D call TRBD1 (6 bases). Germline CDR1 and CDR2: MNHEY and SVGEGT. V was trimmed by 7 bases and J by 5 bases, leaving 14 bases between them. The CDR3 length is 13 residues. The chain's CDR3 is CASTNRAWETQYF. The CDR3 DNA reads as TGTGCCAGCACCAACAGGGCCTGGGAGACCCAGTACTTC.

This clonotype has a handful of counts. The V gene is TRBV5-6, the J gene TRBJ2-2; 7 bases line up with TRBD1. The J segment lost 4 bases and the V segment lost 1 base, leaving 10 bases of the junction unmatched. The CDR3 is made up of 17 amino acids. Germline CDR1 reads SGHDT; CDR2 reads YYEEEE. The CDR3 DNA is TGTGCCAGCAGCTTGAAAGACAGGGACATTGTCACCGGGGAGCTGTTTTTT. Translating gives CASSLKDRDIVTGELFF.

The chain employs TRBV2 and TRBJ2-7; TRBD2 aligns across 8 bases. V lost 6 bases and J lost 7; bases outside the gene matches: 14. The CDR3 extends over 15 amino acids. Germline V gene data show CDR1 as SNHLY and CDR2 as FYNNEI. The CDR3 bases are TGTGCCAGCAGGGTACTAGCGGCGGAGGATGAGGAGCAGTACTTC. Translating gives CASRVLAAEDEEQYF.

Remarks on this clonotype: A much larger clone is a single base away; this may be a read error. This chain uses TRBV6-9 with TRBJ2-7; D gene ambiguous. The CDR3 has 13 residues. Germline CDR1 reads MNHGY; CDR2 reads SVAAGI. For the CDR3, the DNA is TGTGCCAACAGTTTCCGTATAGAGTACGAGCAGTACTTC. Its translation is CANSFRIEYEQYF.

The CDR3 here is CASSPPGVVTEAFF. The DNA for the CDR3 is TGTGCCAGCAGTCCCCCGGGGGTGGTCACTGAAGCTTTCTTT. The rearrangement uses TRBV27 and TRBJ1-1, with a possible D match to TRBD1 (5 bases). The V end lost 5 bases, the J end lost 4 bases, and 14 bases lay between the germline ends. The CDR3 length is 14 residues. Germline values: CDR1 MNHEY, CDR2 SMNVEV (reference sequence).

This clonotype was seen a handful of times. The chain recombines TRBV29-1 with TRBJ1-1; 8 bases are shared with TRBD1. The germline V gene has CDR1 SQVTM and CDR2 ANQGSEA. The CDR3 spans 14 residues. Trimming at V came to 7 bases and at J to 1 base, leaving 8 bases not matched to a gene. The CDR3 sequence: CSAGQGGENTEAFF. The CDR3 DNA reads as TGCAGCGCCGGACAGGGTGGCGAGAACACTGAAGCTTTCTTT. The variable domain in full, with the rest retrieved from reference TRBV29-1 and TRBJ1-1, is SAVISQKPSRDICQRGTSLTIQCQVDSQVTMMFWYRQQPGQSLTLIATANQGSEATYESGFVIDKFPISRPNLTFSTLTVSNMSPEDSSIYLCSAGQGGENTEAFFGQGTRLTVV.